The 29 T cell receptor beta chains below all came from one sample that was sequenced in a study of human T cells and chemical hapten exposure (dated by TCRdb to the early 2020s). The library was made by RACE. Sequencing was carried out with a NextSeq 500. TCRdb cleaned the public reads at Q25 with fastp, built clones with MiXCR and kept in-frame beta chains. Merged by CDR3 protein, the rows form single entries marked with the most common genes and DNA. The sample data list around 250,000 distinct CDR3 sequences, and about 8.6% of these were observed just once. Together, the top ten hold over 2% of the sample. The sample's time point label, decoded: pre-sensitization, week 0. The treatment or condition label for this specimen denotes: therapeutic diphenylcyclopropenone sensitization with weekly scalp DPC. Here the sequenced sample was whole blood, taken in connection with sensitization to the hapten diphenylcyclopropenone (DPC). The receptors originated from a woman aged 40 to 49 with alopecia areata. Some clones in this sample may be carry-over from other donors' samples.

The chain couples TRBV5-1 to TRBJ2-3; possibly TRBD2 for D (5 bases). V gave up 5 bases and J gave up 3 bases, with 16 bases separating them. The CDR3 has 15 residues. CDR1 and CDR2 (germline): SGHRS, YFSETQ. CDR3 nucleotides: TGCGCCAGCAGTTTCGGTGCGGGTGGTACAGATACGCAGTATTTT. Amino acids: CASSFGAGGTDTQYF.

This clonotype has just a few counts. The chain employs TRBV6-5 and TRBJ1-1; TRBD1 might be the D (6 bases). V was shortened by 4 bases and J by 4 bases, with 13 bases between the two germline ends. Germline V lookup: CDR1 MNHEY, CDR2 SVGAGI. The CDR3 sequence is 14 residues long. This chain's CDR3 is CASSWQGKGTEAFF. CDR3 bases: TGTGCCAGCAGTTGGCAGGGGAAAGGCACTGAAGCTTTCTTT.

The J gene is TRBJ2-7, the V gene TRBV15; unclear D gene. V was clipped by 0 bases and J by 6 bases, with 6 bases between them. CDR3 length: 12 residues. Germline-derived CDR1 and CDR2 are LNHNV and YYDKDF (reference sequence). The CDR3 nucleotides are TGTGCCACCAGCAGAGAAGTTGGCGAGCAGTACTTC. Encoded protein: CATSREVGEQYF. Full variable domain (outside the CDR3, taken from reference TRBV15 and TRBJ2-7): DAMVIQNPRYQVTQFGKPVTLSCSQTLNHNVMYWYQQKSSQAPKLLFHYYDKDFNNEADTPDNFQSRRPNTSFCFLDIRSPGLGDTAMYLCATSREVGEQYFGPGTRLTVT.

The CDR3 DNA sequence: TGTGCCAGCAGCACAGCGGGAGGTACAGATACGCAGTATTTT. Encoded protein: CASSTAGGTDTQYF. The chain carries TRBV7-2 and TRBJ2-3, with 9 bases identical to TRBD2. CDR1 and CDR2 (germline): SGHTA, FQGNSA. Trimming at V came to 5 bases and at J to 3 bases, leaving 3 bases not matched to a gene. This CDR3 contains 14 residues. Looking up the rest from reference TRBV7-2 and TRBJ2-3 gives the full variable domain: GAGVSQSPSNKVTEKGKDVELRCDPISGHTALYWYRQSLGQGLEFLIYFQGNSAPDKSGLPSDRFSAERTGGSVSTLTIQRTQQEDSAVYLCASSTAGGTDTQYFGPGTRLTVL.

This clonotype came up many times. The chain is built from TRBV12-3 or TRBV12-4 and TRBJ2-3, with a weak D call TRBD2 (7 bases). Deletions cut 5 bases from V and 2 bases from J, with 20 bases between. CDR3 length equals 17 residues. The CDR3 nucleotides are TGTGCCAGCAGTCAGTACTCGGGGGGCGGGGACACAGATACGCAGTATTTT. It encodes CASSQYSGGGDTDTQYF.

The chain carries TRBV5-5 and TRBJ1-4; no clear D gene. In germline, CDR1 is SGHKS, CDR2 YYEKEE (reference sequence). The CDR3 has 15 amino acids. V lost 0 bases and J lost 7, with 13 bases in between. As DNA, the CDR3 is TGTGCCAGCAGCTTGGCCCGAGGCATGGGTGAAAAACTGTTTTTT. Translating it yields CASSLARGMGEKLFF.

V and J are TRBV20-1 and TRBJ2-1; D call uncertain. The germline gives CDR1 DFQATT, CDR2 SNEGSKA (reference sequence). CDR3 size: 11 residues. V lost 8 bases and J lost 3, with 8 bases in between. CDR3 in DNA: TGCAGTAGTAAATACTACAATGAGCAGTTCTTC. The encoded protein is CSSKYYNEQFF.

This clonotype was seen repeatedly, ten times or more. The J gene is TRBJ2-6, the V gene TRBV6-2 or TRBV6-3; 10 nucleotides agree with TRBD1. There are 15 residues in the CDR3. Per germline, CDR1 MNHEY and CDR2 SVGEGT. Unmatched junction bases numbered 1, after V lost 6 bases and J lost 2 bases. CDR3: CASRGTGAGANVLTF. The CDR3 coding sequence is TGTGCCAGCAGGGGGACAGGGGCTGGGGCCAACGTCCTGACTTTC.

This clonotype was picked up a small number of times. This sequence joins TRBV20-1 and TRBJ1-1; 8 bases align to TRBD1. The junction had 1 base not matched to a gene; V was cut back by 2 bases and J by 11 bases. Germline lookup yields CDR1 DFQATT and CDR2 SNEGSKA (reference sequence). This CDR3 has 10 residues. CDR3 loop: CSARQGAAFF. The CDR3 nucleotides are TGCAGTGCTAGACAGGGGGCTGCTTTCTTT.

This clonotype was seen a handful of times. The rearrangement joins TRBV6-1 to TRBJ2-4; 7 bases agree with TRBD1. The CDR3 runs to 16 residues. The V segment lost 2 bases and the J segment 3 bases; nucleotides outside the gene matches: 7. Per the germline V gene, CDR1 is MNHNS and CDR2 is SASEGT. The CDR3 is CASSERDSLDKNIQYF. The CDR3 coding sequence is TGTGCCAGCAGTGAACGGGACAGCCTTGACAAAAACATTCAGTACTTC.

This clonotype has only a few counts. The chain couples TRBV6-2 or TRBV6-3 to TRBJ1-6; D call uncertain. Germline V gives CDR1 MNHEY, CDR2 SVGEGT. Trimming took off 7 bases at V and 7 bases at J, with 14 bases between the two ends. The CDR3 covers 14 residues. CDR3 nucleotide sequence: TGTGCCAGCACCATGGCGGGCAGCAATTCACCCCTCCACTTT. Its protein product is CASTMAGSNSPLHF.

This clonotype has a handful of counts. The V and J genes are TRBV20-1 and TRBJ2-1; D is uncertain. Trimming shortened V by 5 bases and J by 8 bases, and 13 bases separated the two germline ends. The CDR3 extends over 12 amino acids. Germline values: CDR1 DFQATT, CDR2 SNEGSKA (reference sequence). The DNA for the CDR3 is TGCAGTGCTGACGGCTTAGGCGATGAGCAGTTCTTC. Translated: CSADGLGDEQFF.

CDR3 DNA sequence: TGTGCCAGCATTCCTGGGGTACATCCCTACGAGCAGTACTTC. This sequence encodes CASIPGVHPYEQYF. The V and J genes are TRBV6-6 and TRBJ2-7, with no clear D. The CDR3 extends over 14 amino acids. V was cut by 7 bases and J by 2 bases, with 15 bases left in between. Germline-derived CDR1 and CDR2 are MNHNY and SVGAGI (reference sequence).

The sample holds a few counts of this clonotype. The chain is built from TRBV4-2 and TRBJ2-1, with 9 bases lining up with TRBD2. Trimming took 4 bases from V and 6 from J; bases not matched to a gene: 4. CDR1 LGHNA and CDR2 YNFKEQ come from the germline V gene. This CDR3 region has 14 residues. The CDR3 nucleotides are TGTGCCAGCAGCCTGGCGGGAGGGGTCAATGAGCAGTTCTTC. Its translation is CASSLAGGVNEQFF.

The V and J genes are TRBV5-1 and TRBJ1-1, with TRBD1 matching over 10 bases. CDR1 is SGHRS and CDR2 is YFSETQ in the germline V gene. The CDR3 totals 14 residues. V shed 4 bases and J 1 base; nucleotides not matched to a gene: 1. CDR3 nucleotides: TGCGCCAGCAGCCGGGACAGGGGGAACACTGAAGCTTTCTTT. This codes for CASSRDRGNTEAFF. The variable domain in full, completed from reference TRBV5-1 and TRBJ1-1, reads KAGVTQTPRYLIKTRGQQVTLSCSPISGHRSVSWYQQTPGQGLQFLFEYFSETQRNKGNFPGRFSGRQFSNSRSEMNVSTLELGDSALYLCASSRDRGNTEAFFGQGTRLTVV.

This clonotype was seen many times. The chain recombines TRBV6-2 or TRBV6-3 with TRBJ2-5; TRBD1 is a possible D gene (5 bases). Per the germline V gene, CDR1 is MNHEY and CDR2 is SVGEGT. Trimming pared 5 bases from V and 0 bases from J, leaving 7 bases between. The CDR3 has 13 amino acids. The CDR3 protein is CASSRQHQETQYF. DNA for the CDR3: TGTGCCAGCAGTCGACAGCACCAAGAGACCCAGTACTTC.

V and J are TRBV28 and TRBJ1-5; 9 nucleotides align to TRBD1. This CDR3 spans 16 amino acids. The germline V gene encodes CDR1 MDHEN and CDR2 SYDVKM. Trimming took 5 bases from V and 0 from J; bases not matched to a gene: 5. The CDR3: CASSAGTGYSNQPQHF. CDR3 coding DNA: TGTGCCAGCAGTGCCGGGACAGGGTATAGCAATCAGCCCCAGCATTTT.

The genes are TRBV28 and TRBJ1-2; tentative D call: TRBD1 (5 bases). This CDR3 comprises 17 residues. The germline V gene has CDR1 MDHEN and CDR2 SYDVKM. V lost 4 bases and J 2 bases, leaving 20 bases between the germline ends. CDR3 coding DNA: TGTGCCAGCAGTTGGGCATGGCAGGGCGCGTACAACTATGGCTACACCTTC. Protein product: CASSWAWQGAYNYGYTF.

This clonotype was counted only a few times. The chain has TRBV12-3 or TRBV12-4 and TRBJ2-1; 8 positions match TRBD2. The CDR3 is 13 amino acids. J was trimmed by 10 bases and V by 5 bases; bases with no gene match: 7. CDR3 sequence: CASSPPGTREQFF. The CDR3 bases are TGTGCCAGCAGTCCCCCCGGGACTAGGGAGCAGTTCTTC.

This clonotype showed up many times. The genes are TRBV28 and TRBJ2-3; D is unclear. Trimming left V 10 bases short and J 7 bases short, with 18 bases between. CDR1 MDHEN and CDR2 SYDVKM come from the germline V gene. This CDR3 region has 13 residues. CDR3 in amino acids: CATTGWPRNTQYF. CDR3 DNA sequence: TGTGCCACCACCGGTTGGCCCAGGAATACGCAGTATTTT. Looking up the rest from reference TRBV28 and TRBJ2-3 gives the full variable domain: DVKVTQSSRYLVKRTGEKVFLECVQDMDHENMFWYRQDPGLGLRLIYFSYDVKMKEKGDIPEGYSVSREKKERFSLILESASTNQTSMYLCATTGWPRNTQYFGPGTRLTVL.

This clonotype was seen only a few times. The chain links TRBV6-5 to TRBJ2-7; 7 positions match TRBD2. V shed 4 bases, J shed 4 bases, and the junction held 13 bases outside the gene matches. There are 16 residues in the CDR3. Per germline, CDR1 MNHEY and CDR2 SVGAGI. This chain's CDR3 is CASSSDDGGRRYEQYF. The CDR3 DNA is TGTGCCAGCAGTTCAGACGACGGCGGGAGACGTTACGAGCAGTACTTC.

In DNA form, the CDR3 reads TGTGCCAGCAGCCGTGACAGGGGAAAGCTTATCTATGGCTACACCTTC. Residues: CASSRDRGKLIYGYTF. The chain uses TRBV7-9 and TRBJ1-2; 8 nucleotides align to TRBD1. Trimming took 5 bases from V and 4 from J; bases not matched to a gene: 12. The germline V gene encodes CDR1 SEHNR and CDR2 FQNEAQ (reference sequence). This CDR3 is built from 16 residues. The entire variable domain, with the rest obtained from reference TRBV7-9 and TRBJ1-2, is as follows: DTGVSQNPRHKITKRGQNVTFRCDPISEHNRLYWYRQTLGQGPEFLTYFQNEAQLEKSRLLSDRFSAERPKGSFSTLEIQRTEQGDSAMYLCASSRDRGKLIYGYTFGSGTRLTVV.

This clonotype came up a few times. The V gene is TRBV7-9, the J gene TRBJ2-7; 7 positions agree with TRBD1. Unmatched junction bases numbered 9, after V lost 5 bases and J lost 2 bases. Germline-derived CDR1 and CDR2 are SEHNR and FQNEAQ (reference sequence). The CDR3 is 15 residues long. The CDR3 is CASSKGLTGTYEQYF. The CDR3 bases are TGTGCCAGCAGCAAGGGGTTGACAGGGACCTACGAGCAGTACTTC.

This clonotype has just a few counts. The chain employs TRBV12-3 or TRBV12-4 and TRBJ2-5; 10 nucleotides line up with TRBD1. V was clipped by 6 bases and J by 4 bases; unmatched bases: 8. The CDR3 runs 15 residues. CDR3 DNA: TGTGCCAGCAGGAGACAGGGGGCCACTGGAGAGACCCAGTACTTC. This gives the protein CASRRQGATGETQYF.

The chain combines TRBV20-1 with TRBJ2-7; 8 bases are shared with TRBD1. This CDR3 has 16 amino acids. The trim removed 1 base at V and 5 bases at J, leaving 13 bases unmatched. Germline V CDR1 and CDR2: DFQATT, SNEGSKA (reference sequence). The CDR3 DNA reads TGCAGTGCTAGAGCGAATTGGGCAGGGGGCCAACACGAGCAGTACTTC. Amino acids: CSARANWAGGQHEQYF.

In its sample, this clonotype was seen a few times. The chain joins TRBV27 to TRBJ2-3, with D possibly being TRBD2 (5 bases). Looked up from germline, CDR1 is MNHEY and CDR2 is SMNVEV (reference sequence). V was clipped by 6 bases and J by 0 bases, with 16 bases between them. CDR3 length equals 16 residues. Here the CDR3 reads CASRLPPGSSTDTQYF. In nucleotides, the CDR3 is TGTGCCAGCAGGCTCCCCCCGGGGTCTAGCACAGATACGCAGTATTTT.

The rearrangement joins TRBV10-3 to TRBJ2-5; D may be TRBD2 (6 bases). CDR1 is ENHRY and CDR2 is SYGVKD in the germline V gene. V gave up 11 bases and J gave up 2 bases, with 12 bases separating them. The length of the CDR3 is 12 residues. CDR3 nucleotides: TGTGCCGCCGGGAGACAGCAAGAGACCCAGTACTTC. This codes for CAAGRQQETQYF.

The rearrangement joins TRBV5-1 to TRBJ2-1; D gene ambiguous. There are 16 residues in the CDR3. Trimming took 5 bases from V and 0 from J, leaving 15 bases between them. Looked up from germline, CDR1 is SGHRS and CDR2 is YFSETQ. Written as DNA, the CDR3 is TGCGCCAGCAGACGTACCCTCCAGTACTCCTACAATGAGCAGTTCTTC. Translation: CASRRTLQYSYNEQFF.

This clonotype was detected many times. The rearrangement links TRBV24-1 to TRBJ1-5; perhaps TRBD1 as D (5 bases). Trimming cost V 9 bases and J 7 bases, with 18 bases left between them. CDR1 is KGHDR, CDR2 SFDVKD, per germline. This CDR3 is built from 14 residues. CDR3 in DNA: TGTGCCACCCGGGCCGCAGGGAATTACCAGCCCCAGCATTTT. This codes for CATRAAGNYQPQHF.